A single sample is the source of the 25 T cell receptor beta chains below, sequenced in a study of cytomegalovirus exposure and HLA in healthy donors. Researchers ran the PCR with 60 Vbeta and 13 Jbeta primers. Only in-frame clones appear in the TCRdb table, and some are missing; sequencing was by immunoSEQ multiplex PCR. The sample shows 110,000 to 150,000 clones, approximately 70% of them seen only once. The sequenced material came from PBMCs. The receptors were gathered from a woman in her fifties or sixties in good health and CMV-seropositive.

The chain has TRBV6-1 and TRBJ2-7; the D gene is possibly TRBD2 (6 bases). Germline loops: CDR1 MNHNS, CDR2 SASEGT. The CDR3 is 15 residues long. The ends were cut back, 2 bases at V and 2 bases at J, with 13 bases in the middle. The CDR3 sequence is CASSEIPGATYEQYF. DNA for the CDR3: TGTGCCAGCAGTGAAATTCCGGGAGCAACCTACGAGCAGTACTTC.

The chain carries TRBV28 and TRBJ1-1; a possible D gene is TRBD1 (6 bases). CDR1 and CDR2 from the germline V gene are MDHEN and SYDVKM. Trimming stripped 6 bases from V and 1 base from J, with 9 bases between. This CDR3 is built from 13 residues. CDR3 protein: CASRKQGNTEAFF. CDR3 coding DNA: TGTGCCAGCAGGAAACAGGGGAACACTGAAGCTTTCTTT.

The rearrangement uses TRBV29-1 and TRBJ1-1; TRBD1 agrees at 9 bases. Germline V lookup: CDR1 SQVTM, CDR2 ANQGSEA. CDR3 length equals 13 residues. Germline trimming cut 5 bases from V and 5 bases from J; bases unmatched to any gene: 6. The CDR3 DNA is TGCAGCGTTCTAGGACAGGGGATAACTGAAGCTTTCTTT. Protein product: CSVLGQGITEAFF.

The J gene is TRBJ2-7, the V gene TRBV9; 10 bases are a match to TRBD2. V lost 3 bases to trimming and J lost 5 bases; unmatched junction nucleotides: 5. The CDR3 runs to 14 residues. Germline V gene sequence: CDR1 SGDLS, CDR2 YYNGEE. The CDR3 nucleotides read TGTGCCAGCAGCGCAGAGCGGGAGGGTGACGAGCAGTACTTC. Protein product: CASSAEREGDEQYF.

The chain couples TRBV27 to TRBJ2-1; D not certain. Trimming shortened V by 2 bases and J by 0 bases, and 8 bases separated the two germline ends. CDR1 is MNHEY and CDR2 is SMNVEV in the germline V gene (reference sequence). The CDR3 sequence is 15 residues long. The CDR3 bases are TGTGCCAGCAGTTTAGATCATAGCTCCTACAATGAGCAGTTCTTC. Amino acid sequence: CASSLDHSSYNEQFF.

The V gene is TRBV5-5, the J gene TRBJ1-1; no reliable D call. The V and J ends lost 6 bases and 0 bases respectively, with 15 bases between them. The CDR3 extends over 15 amino acids. CDR1 is SGHKS, CDR2 YYEKEE, per germline (reference sequence). CDR3 sequence: CASTLTAGMNTEAFF. As DNA, the CDR3 is TGTGCCAGCACCCTGACGGCGGGTATGAACACTGAAGCTTTCTTT.

This chain links TRBV7-9 with TRBJ2-1, with a weak D call TRBD1 (6 bases). The CDR3 length is 13 residues. The germline V gene has CDR1 SEHNR and CDR2 FQNEAQ (reference sequence). V was cut by 2 bases and J by 8 bases, with 10 bases left in between. CDR3 coding DNA: TGTGCCAGCAGCTTAAGTCCAGGGGATGAGCAGTTCTTC. Translated: CASSLSPGDEQFF.

This chain joins TRBV28 and TRBJ1-2; D is undetermined. This CDR3 has 14 residues. V was shortened by 8 bases and J by 6 bases, with 19 bases between the two germline ends. From germline, CDR1 is MDHEN and CDR2 SYDVKM. CDR3 protein: CASGVWTDSNGYTF. The CDR3 DNA is TGTGCCAGCGGGGTATGGACGGACTCGAATGGCTACACCTTC.

The chain is built from TRBV27 and TRBJ1-5, with 8 positions matching TRBD1. This CDR3 contains 15 residues. Looked up from germline, CDR1 is MNHEY and CDR2 is SMNVEV (reference sequence). V was clipped by 5 bases and J by 5 bases; unmatched bases: 8. The CDR3 region is CASSSGQGVDQPQHF. In nucleotides, the CDR3 is TGTGCCAGCAGTAGCGGACAGGGAGTAGATCAGCCCCAGCATTTT.

The chain couples TRBV25-1 to TRBJ1-3, with 8 bases matching TRBD1. With 2 bases clipped from V and 0 bases from J, the junction kept 9 bases outside the gene matches. The V gene's germline CDR1 is MGHDK and CDR2 SYGVNS. This CDR3 spans 18 amino acids. CDR3 residues: CASSERIRDRSSGNTIYF. CDR3 nucleotides: TGTGCCAGCAGTGAACGGATCCGGGACAGGAGCTCTGGAAACACCATATATTTT.

This sequence joins TRBV11-1 and TRBJ1-1; D possibly corresponds to TRBD1 (6 bases). The germline gives CDR1 SGHAT, CDR2 FQDESV (reference sequence). V lost 3 bases, J lost 0 bases, and 17 bases lay in between. The CDR3 totals 17 residues. As DNA, the CDR3 is TGTGCCAGCAGCTTTAACACAGGGACGCTCATGAACACTGAAGCTTTCTTT. Encoded protein: CASSFNTGTLMNTEAFF. The full variable domain, completed using reference TRBV11-1 and TRBJ1-1, is EAEVAQSPRYKITEKSQAVAFWCDPISGHATLYWYRQILGQGPELLVQFQDESVVDDSQLPKDRFSAERLKGVDSTLKIQPAELGDSAMYLCASSFNTGTLMNTEAFFGQGTRLTVV.

The chain uses TRBV28 and TRBJ1-1; 8 bases fit TRBD1. CDR1 and CDR2 from the germline V gene are MDHEN and SYDVKM. The trim removed 5 bases at V and 1 base at J, leaving 6 bases unmatched. The CDR3 covers 15 residues. The CDR3 nucleotides read TGTGCCAGCAGTGCCGCGGGACAGGCGAACACTGAAGCTTTCTTT. This translates into CASSAAGQANTEAFF.

The genes are TRBV18 and TRBJ1-2; 8 bases agree with TRBD1. CDR3 length: 15 residues. J gave up 7 bases and V 1 base, and 8 bases lay outside the gene matches. Germline V gives CDR1 KGHSH, CDR2 LQKENI. CDR3 in DNA: TGTGCCAGCTCACCACTAGTTGACAGGGGTTCTGGCTACACCTTC. Translating gives CASSPLVDRGSGYTF.

This clone was seen only once. The J gene is TRBJ2-1, the V gene TRBV9; 9 bases are shared with TRBD1. Germline CDR1 SGDLS, CDR2 YYNGEE. The J segment lost 7 bases and the V segment lost 10 bases, leaving 33 bases of the junction unmatched. This CDR3 contains 21 residues. CDR3 amino acids: CAASGAEDRDRDFTCRNEQFF. For the CDR3, the DNA is TGTGCCGCCTCGGGCGCGGAAGACCGGGACAGGGACTTTACTTGCCGGAATGAGCAGTTCTTC.

The V gene is TRBV2, the J gene TRBJ1-1; TRBD1 aligns across 7 bases. The ends lost 5 bases at V and 4 bases at J; junction bases unmatched: 7. This CDR3 has 14 residues. CDR1 is SNHLY, CDR2 FYNNEI, per germline. The CDR3 sequence is CASSRDSSSTEAFF. CDR3 nucleotides: TGTGCCAGCAGTAGGGACAGTTCTTCCACTGAAGCTTTCTTT.

The rearrangement links TRBV11-3 to TRBJ2-3; TRBD2 might be the D (5 bases). In germline, CDR1 is SGHNT, CDR2 YENEEA. This CDR3 has 16 residues. Trimming removed 1 base at V and 3 bases at J, with 14 bases between. The CDR3 sequence is CASSLGASPRTDTQYF. In DNA form, the CDR3 reads TGTGCCAGCAGCTTAGGCGCTAGCCCGAGGACAGATACGCAGTATTTT.

Only one count was recorded for this clone. The rearrangement links TRBV5-1 to TRBJ1-2, with 7 bases that match TRBD1. This CDR3 has 14 residues. J was trimmed by 4 bases and V by 4 bases; bases with no gene match: 7. The germline V gene encodes CDR1 SGHRS and CDR2 YFSETQ. In DNA, the CDR3 is TGCGCCAGCAGCGGCGACAGGGACGGCTATGGCTACACCTTC. Protein sequence: CASSGDRDGYGYTF. The full variable domain, rest sourced from reference TRBV5-1 and TRBJ1-2, is KAGVTQTPRYLIKTRGQQVTLSCSPISGHRSVSWYQQTPGQGLQFLFEYFSETQRNKGNFPGRFSGRQFSNSRSEMNVSTLELGDSALYLCASSGDRDGYGYTFGSGTRLTVV.

This sequence joins TRBV6-1 and TRBJ2-1; TRBD2 agrees at 9 bases. Per the germline V gene, CDR1 is MNHNS and CDR2 is SASEGT. This CDR3 is built from 16 residues. V lost 0 bases to trimming and J lost 3 bases; unmatched junction nucleotides: 3. The CDR3 nucleotides read TGTGCCAGCAGTGAAGCGCGCGGGAGGGTCTACAATGAGCAGTTCTTC. Translated, it gives CASSEARGRVYNEQFF.

The chain recombines TRBV28 with TRBJ1-2; D ambiguous. This CDR3 contains 13 residues. The germline gives CDR1 MDHEN, CDR2 SYDVKM. Between the trimmed V and J ends, which lost 6 bases and 2 bases, there was a span of 10 bases. CDR3 in amino acids: CASRTALNYGYTF. For the CDR3, the DNA is TGTGCCAGCAGAACCGCCCTAAACTATGGCTACACCTTC.

The chain uses TRBV28 and TRBJ2-1; 9 bases fit TRBD2. The length of the CDR3 is 14 residues. J gave up 9 bases and V 3 bases, and 6 bases lay outside the gene matches. Germline V gene data show CDR1 as MDHEN and CDR2 as SYDVKM. CDR3 in DNA: TGTGCCAGCAGTTTTGGCGGGAGGGGGGGTGAGCAGTTCTTC. Protein sequence: CASSFGGRGGEQFF.

The count of this clone is one. The V and J genes are TRBV7-3 and TRBJ2-1; TRBD2 matches 9 bases. CDR3 length: 17 residues. The V gene's germline CDR1 is SGHTA and CDR2 FQGTGA. The V gene end was trimmed by 5 bases and the J gene end by 5 bases; junction bases not matched to a gene: 13. This CDR3 is CASSLAHGLAGNNEQFF. The DNA for the CDR3 is TGTGCCAGCAGCCTAGCCCACGGTCTAGCGGGGAACAATGAGCAGTTCTTC. Looking up the rest from reference TRBV7-3 and TRBJ2-1 gives the full variable domain: GAGVSQTPSNKVTEKGKYVELRCDPISGHTALYWYRQSLGQGPEFLIYFQGTGAADDSGLPNDRFFAVRPEGSVSTLKIQRTERGDSAVYLCASSLAHGLAGNNEQFFGPGTRLTVL.

V usage is TRBV23-1 and J usage is TRBJ2-1, with D uncertain. TRBV23-1 counts as an open reading frame of uncertain function. The CDR3 consists of 11 residues. Trimming pared 7 bases from V and 8 bases from J, leaving 9 bases between. Here the CDR3 DNA reads TGCGCCAGCACTCCTTCTCATGAGCAGTTCTTC. Translation gives CASTPSHEQFF.

The chain has TRBV28 and TRBJ1-2, with 8 bases matching TRBD1. J lost 8 bases, V lost 5 bases, and 10 bases had no gene match. The CDR3 is made up of 14 amino acids. Germline CDR1 reads MDHEN; CDR2 reads SYDVKM. CDR3 amino acids: CASSPSYRGVGYTF. For the CDR3, the DNA is TGTGCCAGCAGTCCCTCATACAGGGGGGTCGGCTACACCTTC.

This clone was recorded a few times. V usage is TRBV5-1 and J usage is TRBJ2-3, with D possibly matching TRBD1 (5 bases). V gave up 0 bases and J gave up 3 bases, with 11 bases separating them. Germline V gene lookup returns CDR1 SGHRS and CDR2 YFSETQ. The CDR3 runs 15 residues. The CDR3 is CASSLVGVSTDTQYF. The CDR3 nucleotides read TGCGCCAGCAGCTTGGTAGGGGTATCGACAGATACGCAGTATTTT.

This clone occurred a few times. V is TRBV28 and J is TRBJ1-2, with 7 bases lining up with TRBD1. Per the germline V gene, CDR1 is MDHEN and CDR2 is SYDVKM. This CDR3 has 16 residues. V dropped 6 bases and J dropped 8; count of bases not matched to a gene: 18. The CDR3 loop is CASSRTGTAGVRGYTF. The DNA for the CDR3 is TGTGCCAGCAGCCGAACTGGGACAGCGGGGGTGAGAGGCTACACCTTC.